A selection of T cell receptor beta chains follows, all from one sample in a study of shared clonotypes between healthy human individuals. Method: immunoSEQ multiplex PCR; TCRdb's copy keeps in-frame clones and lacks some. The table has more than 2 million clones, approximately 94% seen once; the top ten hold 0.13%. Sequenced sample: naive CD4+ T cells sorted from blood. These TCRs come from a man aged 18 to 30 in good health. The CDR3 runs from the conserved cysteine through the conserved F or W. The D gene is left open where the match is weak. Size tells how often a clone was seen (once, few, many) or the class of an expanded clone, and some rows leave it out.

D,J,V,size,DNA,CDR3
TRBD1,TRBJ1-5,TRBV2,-,TGTGCCAGCAGTGCGGGACAGGGCTTCAATCAGCCCCAGCATTTT,CASSAGQGFNQPQHF
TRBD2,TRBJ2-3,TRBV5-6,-,TGTGCCAGCAGCTTACGCCCCGAAGCGGGAGGGGCATTAGATACGCAGTATTTT,CASSLRPEAGGALDTQYF
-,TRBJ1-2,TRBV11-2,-,TGTGCCAGCAGCTTAAAGGGCTTCTATGGCTACACCTTC,CASSLKGFYGYTF
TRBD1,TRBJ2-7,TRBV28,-,TGTGCCAGCAGTCCAACCGGGACAGGGGACTACGAGCAGTACTTC,CASSPTGTGDYEQYF
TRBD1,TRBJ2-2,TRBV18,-,TGTGCCAGCTCACTGGGACAGGGGGCCATCACCGGGGAGCTGTTTTTT,CASSLGQGAITGELFF
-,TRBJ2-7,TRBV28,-,TGTGCCAGCAGAGGACAAGCGAGCTCCTACGAGCAGTACTTC,CASRGQASSYEQYF
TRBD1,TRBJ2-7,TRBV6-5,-,TGTGCCAGCAGAAAGGGACAGGGTGCCTACGAGCAGTACTTC,CASRKGQGAYEQYF
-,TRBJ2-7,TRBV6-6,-,TGTGCCAGCACATCTAAGGTCATTTACGAGCAGTACTTC,CASTSKVIYEQYF
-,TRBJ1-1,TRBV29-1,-,TGCAGCGTTGTCAGACCCATCAACACTGAAGCTTTCTTT,CSVVRPINTEAFF
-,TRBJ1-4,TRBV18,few,TGTGCCAGCTCACCGCCAGGGTCCCCTAATGAAAAACTGTTTTTT,CASSPPGSPNEKLFF
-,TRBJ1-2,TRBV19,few,TGTGCCAGTAGCAAAACCAACGTAGGCTACACCTTC,CASSKTNVGYTF
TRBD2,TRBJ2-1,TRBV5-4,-,TGTGCCAGCAGCCCCAGCGGGAGGGCCTCGAGCTCCTACAATGAGCAGTTCTTC,CASSPSGRASSSYNEQFF
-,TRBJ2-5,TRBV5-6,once,TGTGCCAGCAGCTTGGGAACCGAAGAGACCCAGTACTTC,CASSLGTEETQYF
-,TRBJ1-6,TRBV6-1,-,TGTGCCAGCAGTCCCCAGGAGGGATTTTATTCACCCCTCCACTTT,CASSPQEGFYSPLHF
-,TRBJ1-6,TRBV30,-,TGTGCCGGAACAGGGTCCGGGAATTCACCCCTCCACTTT,CAGTGSGNSPLHF
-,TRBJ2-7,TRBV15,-,TGTGCCACCACCAGAGAGGGCGGAATCGGCTCCTACGAGCAGTACTTC,CATTREGGIGSYEQYF